The rows below give T cell receptor beta chains drawn from one sample of a study of cytomegalovirus exposure and HLA in healthy donors. TCRdb's table, derived via immunoSEQ multiplex PCR, lists solely in-frame clones and lacks some. The sample contains roughly 180,000 clones, 75% to 80% of which appear only once. Sequencing used PBMCs. These TCRs come from a man aged 45 to 65 in good health and CMV-seropositive. Both conserved end residues are part of each CDR3. The order of the fields is clone size, V gene, J gene, D gene, CDR3 length, CDR3 DNA, CDR3 protein. A D gene is named only where the DNA matches it firmly. The size entry is marked missing in some rows and otherwise reads once, few, many or a size class.

abundance: -
v_gene: TRBV6-5
j_gene: TRBJ2-7
d_gene: TRBD1
len: 14
CDR3nt: TGTGCCAGCGGGGGGACAGGGGATCTCTACGAGCAGTACTTC
CDR3aa: CASGGTGDLYEQYF

abundance: -
v_gene: TRBV7-9
j_gene: TRBJ1-3
d_gene: -
len: 13
CDR3nt: TGTGCCAGCAGCTTCGTTGGGCAGGGGACCATATATTTT
CDR3aa: CASSFVGQGTIYF

abundance: -
v_gene: TRBV7-9
j_gene: TRBJ2-5
d_gene: TRBD2
len: 15
CDR3nt: TGTGCCAGCAGCTCTTCTAGCGGGGGGTGGGAGACCCAGTACTTC
CDR3aa: CASSSSSGGWETQYF

abundance: -
v_gene: TRBV14
j_gene: TRBJ1-6
d_gene: -
len: 15
CDR3nt: TGTGCCAGCAGCCAAGTAAGACCCCGGGATTCACCCCTCCACTTT
CDR3aa: CASSQVRPRDSPLHF

abundance: -
v_gene: TRBV28
j_gene: TRBJ2-7
d_gene: -
len: 12
CDR3nt: TGTGCCAGCTCGAGGCCCGTTATGGAGCAGTACTTC
CDR3aa: CASSRPVMEQYF

abundance: few
v_gene: TRBV5-4
j_gene: TRBJ1-1
d_gene: -
len: 13
CDR3nt: TGTGCCAGCAGCCCCTCCTTGAACACTGAAGCTTTCTTT
CDR3aa: CASSPSLNTEAFF

abundance: -
v_gene: TRBV11-2
j_gene: TRBJ2-7
d_gene: TRBD2
len: 18
CDR3nt: TGTGCCAGCAGCTTAGGAGGGACTAGCGGGGGGTTTTCCTACGAGCAGTACTTC
CDR3aa: CASSLGGTSGGFSYEQYF

abundance: -
v_gene: TRBV9
j_gene: TRBJ2-7
d_gene: -
len: 13
CDR3nt: TGTGCCAGCAGCGTGGGACTGTCCTACGAGCAGTACTTC
CDR3aa: CASSVGLSYEQYF

abundance: -
v_gene: TRBV7-9
j_gene: TRBJ2-2
d_gene: TRBD2
len: 12
CDR3nt: TGTGCCAGCCTAGCGGGATACGGGGAGCTGTTTTTT
CDR3aa: CASLAGYGELFF

abundance: -
v_gene: TRBV15
j_gene: TRBJ1-3
d_gene: -
len: 17
CDR3nt: TGTGCCACCAGCGGGCCCGGCCTGGATTTCTCTGGAAACACCATATATTTT
CDR3aa: CATSGPGLDFSGNTIYF

abundance: -
v_gene: TRBV30
j_gene: TRBJ1-2
d_gene: -
len: 13
CDR3nt: TGTGCCTGGAGCACAATAGCTACGGGGGGCTACACCTTC
CDR3aa: CAWSTIATGGYTF

abundance: -
v_gene: TRBV5-6
j_gene: TRBJ2-7
d_gene: TRBD1
len: 17
CDR3nt: TGTGCCAGCAGCACCATCCACCAAGGACAGGGGGAACACGAGCAGTACTTC
CDR3aa: CASSTIHQGQGEHEQYF

abundance: -
v_gene: TRBV5-6
j_gene: TRBJ2-2
d_gene: TRBD1
len: 15
CDR3nt: TGTGCCAGCAGCTGGGGACAGGCTGTTGGCGGGGAGCTGTTTTTT
CDR3aa: CASSWGQAVGGELFF

abundance: -
v_gene: TRBV7-2
j_gene: TRBJ2-6
d_gene: -
len: 13
CDR3nt: TGTGCCAGCAGCTTGAACCCAACTAACGTCCTGACTTTC
CDR3aa: CASSLNPTNVLTF

abundance: -
v_gene: TRBV18
j_gene: TRBJ2-7
d_gene: -
len: 13
CDR3nt: TGTGCCAGCTCACGGGAGGGGGTCTACGAGCAGTACTTC
CDR3aa: CASSREGVYEQYF

abundance: few
v_gene: TRBV4-3
j_gene: TRBJ2-1
d_gene: TRBD1
len: 14
CDR3nt: TGCGCCAGCAGCCAAAGATTACAGGGGAATGAGCAGTTCTTC
CDR3aa: CASSQRLQGNEQFF

abundance: -
v_gene: TRBV7-2
j_gene: TRBJ2-7
d_gene: TRBD1
len: 16
CDR3nt: TGTGCCAGCAGCCACGACAGGGTCAGGAGCTCCTACGAGCAGTACTTC
CDR3aa: CASSHDRVRSSYEQYF

abundance: -
v_gene: TRBV5-6
j_gene: TRBJ1-2
d_gene: TRBD1
len: 16
CDR3nt: TGTGCCAGCAGCTTGGGGACAGGGGCCCCGTTGGATGGCTACACCTTC
CDR3aa: CASSLGTGAPLDGYTF

abundance: -
v_gene: TRBV15
j_gene: TRBJ1-1
d_gene: -
len: 12
CDR3nt: TGTGCCACCAGCAGAGCGTCCGCTGAAGCTTTCTTT
CDR3aa: CATSRASAEAFF

abundance: -
v_gene: TRBV28
j_gene: TRBJ1-2
d_gene: -
len: 13
CDR3nt: TGTGCCAGCAGGCGTACCAGAGGCTATGGCTACACCTTC
CDR3aa: CASRRTRGYGYTF

abundance: -
v_gene: TRBV28
j_gene: TRBJ2-5
d_gene: -
len: 14
CDR3nt: TGTGCCAGCAGTTTAGTAGAGGGCCAAGAGACCCAGTACTTC
CDR3aa: CASSLVEGQETQYF

abundance: -
v_gene: TRBV9
j_gene: TRBJ1-2
d_gene: -
len: 15
CDR3nt: TGTGCCAGCAGCGACCCCACGGGGAGAAACTATGGCTACACCTTC
CDR3aa: CASSDPTGRNYGYTF

abundance: -
v_gene: TRBV19
j_gene: TRBJ2-1
d_gene: -
len: 14
CDR3nt: TGTGCCAGTACCCAAGGGGGATTGCGCAATGAGCAGTTCTTC
CDR3aa: CASTQGGLRNEQFF

abundance: -
v_gene: TRBV2
j_gene: TRBJ1-2
d_gene: TRBD1
len: 13
CDR3nt: TGTGCCACCAGACAACGGACAGGTTATGGCTACACCTTC
CDR3aa: CATRQRTGYGYTF

abundance: -
v_gene: TRBV4-3
j_gene: TRBJ1-3
d_gene: -
len: 14
CDR3nt: TGCGCCAGCAGCTATACACAGACGGAAAACACCATATATTTT
CDR3aa: CASSYTQTENTIYF